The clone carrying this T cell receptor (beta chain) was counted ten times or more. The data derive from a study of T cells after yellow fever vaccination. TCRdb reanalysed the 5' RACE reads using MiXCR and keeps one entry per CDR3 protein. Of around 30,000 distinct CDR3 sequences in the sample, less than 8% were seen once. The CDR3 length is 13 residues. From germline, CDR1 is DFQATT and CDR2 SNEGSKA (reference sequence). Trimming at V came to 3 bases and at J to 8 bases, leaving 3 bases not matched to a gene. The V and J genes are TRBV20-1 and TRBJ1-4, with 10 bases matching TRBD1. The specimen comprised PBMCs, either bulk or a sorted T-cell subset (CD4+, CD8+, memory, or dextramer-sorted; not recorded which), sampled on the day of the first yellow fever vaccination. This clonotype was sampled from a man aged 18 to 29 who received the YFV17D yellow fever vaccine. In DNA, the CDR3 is TGCAGTGCTAGGCCGGACAGGGGGGAAAAACTGTTTTTT. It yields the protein CSARPDRGEKLFF.